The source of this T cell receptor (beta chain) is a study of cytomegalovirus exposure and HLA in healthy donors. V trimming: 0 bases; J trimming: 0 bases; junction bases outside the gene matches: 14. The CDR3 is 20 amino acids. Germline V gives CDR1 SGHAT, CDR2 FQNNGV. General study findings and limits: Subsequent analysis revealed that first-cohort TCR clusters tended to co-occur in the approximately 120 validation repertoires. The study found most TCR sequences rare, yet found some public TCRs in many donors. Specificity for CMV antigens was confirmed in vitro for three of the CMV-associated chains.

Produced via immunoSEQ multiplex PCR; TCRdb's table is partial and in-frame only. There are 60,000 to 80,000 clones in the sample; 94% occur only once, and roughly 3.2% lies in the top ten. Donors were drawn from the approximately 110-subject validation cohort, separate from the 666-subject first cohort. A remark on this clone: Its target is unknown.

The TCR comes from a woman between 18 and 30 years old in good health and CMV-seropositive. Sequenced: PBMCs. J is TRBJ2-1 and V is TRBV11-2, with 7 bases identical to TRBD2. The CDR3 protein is CASSLDPRASGSRSYNEQFF. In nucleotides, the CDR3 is TGTGCCAGCAGCTTAGACCCGAGGGCTAGCGGTAGCCGCTCCTACAATGAGCAGTTCTTC.